Below are 18 T cell receptor beta chains sequenced from a single sample in a study of T cell changes during pregnancy in multiple sclerosis. Profiled with immunoSEQ multiplex PCR; TCRdb holds only in-frame clones, not every one. In the table there are about 76,000 clones, approximately 93% of which are singletons. This specimen was peripheral blood, taken in the second trimester of pregnancy. The receptors were sampled from a female donor with multiple sclerosis, enrolled in a pregnancy study.

The chain employs TRBV9 and TRBJ2-6, with D hard to call. Trimming stripped 2 bases from V and 0 bases from J, with 15 bases between. The CDR3 is 18 amino acids. In germline, CDR1 is SGDLS, CDR2 YYNGEE. CDR3 sequence: CASSVLSGFPSGANVLTF. The CDR3 nucleotides are TGTGCCAGCAGCGTTTTGTCGGGTTTCCCCTCTGGGGCCAACGTCCTGACTTTC. The full variable domain, its missing parts supplied by reference TRBV9 and TRBJ2-6, is DSGVTQTPKHLITATGQRVTLRCSPRSGDLSVYWYQQSLDQGLQFLIQYYNGEERAKGNILERFSAQQFPDLHSELNLSSLELGDSALYFCASSVLSGFPSGANVLTFGAGSRLTVL.

V gene TRBV2 combines with J gene TRBJ2-7, with 7 nucleotides matching TRBD1. Germline CDR1 and CDR2: SNHLY and FYNNEI. V lost 6 bases to trimming and J lost 0 bases; unmatched junction nucleotides: 8. The CDR3 loop spans 15 amino acids. The CDR3 sequence is CASRVDRAPSYEQYF. CDR3 nucleotides: TGTGCCAGCAGAGTCGACAGGGCCCCCTCCTACGAGCAGTACTTC.

The chain combines TRBV18 with TRBJ1-6; no definite D call. V was clipped by 2 bases and J by 8 bases, with 7 bases between them. Germline V gene sequence: CDR1 KGHSH, CDR2 LQKENI. The CDR3 loop spans 13 amino acids. The CDR3 nucleotides read TGTGCCAGCTCACCAGTCGGGGATTCACCCCTCCACTTT. Translated, it gives CASSPVGDSPLHF.

This chain uses TRBV6-6 with TRBJ2-2; 9 nucleotides agree with TRBD2. The J segment lost 5 bases and the V segment lost 7 bases, leaving 8 bases of the junction unmatched. The CDR3 sequence is 15 residues long. Germline-derived CDR1 and CDR2 are MNHNY and SVGAGI (reference sequence). CDR3 region: CASTDSGRGTGELFF. The CDR3 DNA is TGTGCCAGCACCGATAGCGGGAGAGGGACCGGGGAGCTGTTTTTT.

This clone was recorded once. The chain uses TRBV7-3 and TRBJ2-7; D is uncertain. The CDR3 contains 14 residues. V lost 3 bases and J 3 bases, leaving 12 bases between the germline ends. Germline V gives CDR1 SGHTA, CDR2 FQGTGA. CDR3 amino acids: CASSLQPADYEQYF. CDR3 nucleotide sequence: TGTGCCAGCAGCTTGCAGCCCGCGGACTACGAGCAGTACTTC. The entire variable domain, with the rest obtained from reference TRBV7-3 and TRBJ2-7, is as follows: GAGVSQTPSNKVTEKGKYVELRCDPISGHTALYWYRQSLGQGPEFLIYFQGTGAADDSGLPNDRFFAVRPEGSVSTLKIQRTERGDSAVYLCASSLQPADYEQYFGPGTRLTVT.

J is TRBJ1-2 and V is TRBV10-3; D gene unclear. Deletions cut 2 bases from V and 4 bases from J, with 20 bases between. Germline CDR1 reads ENHRY; CDR2 reads SYGVKD. The CDR3 is 17 amino acids. CDR3 DNA sequence: TGTGCCATCAGTGAGCCCATGGCCCATTCCTCTCCCTATGGCTACACCTTC. It codes for CAISEPMAHSSPYGYTF.

This chain joins TRBV28 and TRBJ1-2; TRBD1 agrees at 8 bases. The CDR3 sequence is 12 residues long. Trimming cost V 2 bases and J 7 bases; bases outside gene matches: 0. Germline V gene sequence: CDR1 MDHEN, CDR2 SYDVKM. CDR3 in DNA: TGTGCCAGCAGTTTAGGACAGGGTGGCTACACCTTC. Translation gives CASSLGQGGYTF.

This chain joins TRBV5-6 and TRBJ2-7; 11 bases match TRBD2. Losses at the gene ends were 0 bases for V and 7 bases for J; bases not matched to a gene: 3. Germline V CDR1 and CDR2: SGHDT, YYEEEE. The CDR3 extends over 14 amino acids. The chain's CDR3 is CASSLGLAGMEQYF. The DNA of the CDR3 is TGTGCCAGCAGCTTGGGACTAGCGGGGATGGAGCAGTACTTC. The full variable domain, in which reference TRBV5-6 and TRBJ2-7 provide the parts outside the CDR3, is DAGVTQSPTHLIKTRGQQVTLRCSPKSGHDTVSWYQQALGQGPQFIFQYYEEEERQRGNFPDRFSGHQFPNYSSELNVNALLLGDSALYLCASSLGLAGMEQYFGPGTRLTVT.

The CDR3: CASSKETPPYEQYF. The DNA of the CDR3 is TGCGCCAGCAGCAAGGAGACCCCACCCTACGAGCAGTACTTC. This chain joins TRBV5-1 and TRBJ2-7; D is undetermined. Trimming stripped 4 bases from V and 2 bases from J, with 13 bases between. The CDR3 is 14 amino acids. Germline CDR1 reads SGHRS; CDR2 reads YFSETQ.

V is TRBV9 and J is TRBJ2-2, with 7 bases that match TRBD1. Germline-derived CDR1 and CDR2 are SGDLS and YYNGEE. The CDR3 has 14 amino acids. V lost 0 bases, J lost 7 bases, and 3 bases stayed unmatched. CDR3 protein: CASSVVQGNGELFF. Written as DNA, the CDR3 is TGTGCCAGCAGCGTAGTACAGGGGAACGGGGAGCTGTTTTTT.

V gene TRBV10-3 combines with J gene TRBJ1-1; D is uncertain. Trimming removed 0 bases at V and 0 bases at J, with 11 bases between. Germline CDR1 and CDR2: ENHRY and SYGVKD. The CDR3 has 16 amino acids. CDR3 coding DNA: TGTGCCATCAGTGAGTCGACGGGGAAATTGAACACTGAAGCTTTCTTT. Amino acids: CAISESTGKLNTEAFF.

The genes are TRBV2 and TRBJ2-2, with D unresolved. The V end lost 6 bases, the J end lost 5 bases, and 13 bases lay between the germline ends. Germline V lookup: CDR1 SNHLY, CDR2 FYNNEI. This CDR3 has 14 residues. For the CDR3, the DNA is TGTGCCAGCAGGGCGATGCAGGAAACCGGGGAGCTGTTTTTT. Its translation: CASRAMQETGELFF.

The chain links TRBV2 to TRBJ2-1, with TRBD1 identical over 8 bases. CDR3 length: 13 amino acids. Trimming cost V 4 bases and J 10 bases; bases outside gene matches: 6. Germline-derived CDR1 and CDR2 are SNHLY and FYNNEI. In nucleotides, the CDR3 is TGTGCCAGCAGTGGCGGACAGGGCGAAGAGCAGTTCTTC. It specifies CASSGGQGEEQFF.

The chain couples TRBV9 to TRBJ1-1; 7 positions match TRBD1. This CDR3 is built from 14 residues. Germline V gene lookup returns CDR1 SGDLS and CDR2 YYNGEE. The J segment lost 8 bases and the V segment lost 5 bases, leaving 12 bases of the junction unmatched. The CDR3 DNA is TGTGCCAGCAGACCTACAGGGGAGAGTTCGGAAGCTTTCTTT. Residues: CASRPTGESSEAFF.

The chain couples TRBV18 to TRBJ2-5, with a tentative D call TRBD1 (5 bases). V was pared by 3 bases and J by 0 bases, with 8 bases between. Germline CDR1 KGHSH, CDR2 LQKENI. This CDR3 region has 14 residues. This CDR3 reads CASSPTANQETQYF. The CDR3 bases are TGTGCCAGCTCACCGACAGCCAACCAAGAGACCCAGTACTTC.

The chain recombines TRBV18 with TRBJ1-5; 7 positions match TRBD1. The length of the CDR3 is 13 residues. Germline CDR1 is KGHSH and CDR2 is LQKENI. J was trimmed by 5 bases and V by 3 bases; bases with no gene match: 1. The CDR3 DNA reads as TGTGCCAGCTCACCTGGGACAGATCAGCCCCAGCATTTT. It specifies CASSPGTDQPQHF.

This clone was counted between two and nine times. The CDR3 sequence is CASSQSLEGQGWYEQYF. CDR3 nucleotides: TGCGCCAGCAGCCAGTCCCTTGAGGGACAGGGGTGGTACGAGCAGTACTTC. This sequence joins TRBV4-1 and TRBJ2-7, with 10 bases identical to TRBD1. Germline V CDR1 and CDR2: MGHRA, YSYEKL. This CDR3 contains 17 residues. The ends lost 3 bases at V and 4 bases at J; junction bases unmatched: 12.

This sequence joins TRBV7-6 and TRBJ1-1; 8 bases are shared with TRBD1. The CDR3 is 17 amino acids. Unmatched junction bases numbered 11, after V lost 1 base and J lost 4 bases. CDR1 and CDR2 (germline): SGHVS, FNYEAQ. CDR3 sequence: CASSLVQGALQGTEAFF. The CDR3 nucleotides read TGTGCCAGCAGCTTAGTCCAGGGGGCCCTTCAAGGCACTGAAGCTTTCTTT.